This TCR beta chain was obtained from a study of sequential checkpoint blockade in melanoma. Study details: Patients were randomized 1:1 to nivolumab-then-ipilimumab or ipilimumab-then-nivolumab first-line. Roughly 23 patients had matched tumor biopsies before treatment and at week 13 after nivolumab or ipilimumab alone. Regarding the study as a whole: In arm A, pretreatment tumor clonality was associated with response.

Trimming pared 5 bases from V and 6 bases from J, leaving 7 bases between. From germline, CDR1 is MNHGY and CDR2 SAAAGT. The CDR3 runs 12 residues. This clone is medium-sized. The antigen remains unidentified. Here immunoSEQ multiplex PCR was the method, and the copy in TCRdb shows in-frame clones only, minus some. The sample comprises around 13,000 clones, 27% of which are singletons, and 16% rests with the top ten. As for treatment: randomized to nivolumab then ipilimumab (arm A) or the reverse (arm B). Patients had received no earlier DNA-damaging chemotherapy. The rearrangement links TRBV6-8 to TRBJ2-2; D is ambiguous. Sequencing used tumor tissue (inferred from file names), obtained from a patient given nivolumab and ipilimumab in sequence. This receptor was obtained from a human donor with melanoma. CDR3 sequence (DNA): TGTGCCAGCAGTGACGCAGCCGGGGAGCTGTTTTTT. Its translation is CASSDAAGELFF.